Each of the 14 T cell receptor beta chains below was sequenced from the same sample in a study of cytomegalovirus exposure and HLA in healthy donors (dated 2017 in TCRdb). Libraries came from the immunoSEQ multiplex PCR assay. The multiplex PCR relied on a mix of 60 forward primers for TCR Vbeta segments and 13 reverse primers for TCR Jbeta segments. TCRdb took this table from immuneACCESS and kept in-frame rearrangements with V and J called. Such tables lack part of the clones; where checked against another copy, unresolved V genes explain under half of the gap, and the rest is unexplained. This sample is represented by some 56,000 clones; around 83% of them were singletons. Of the sample, about 1.6% is held by the ten largest clones. Sequencing used PBMCs. The receptors shown here come from a human donor in good health.

The gene calls are TRBV5-1 and TRBJ2-6; 9 nucleotides match TRBD1. CDR1 SGHRS and CDR2 YFSETQ come from the germline V gene. This CDR3 has 17 amino acids. V lost 0 bases and J lost 2; bases outside the gene matches: 3. The CDR3 sequence: CASSLGQGVTGANVLTF. Here the CDR3 DNA reads TGCGCCAGCAGCTTGGGACAGGGGGTAACTGGGGCCAACGTCCTGACTTTC.

CDR3 region: CASSQEFEGVGETQYF. As DNA, the CDR3 is TGTGCCAGCAGCCAAGAATTCGAGGGAGTCGGAGAGACCCAGTACTTC. The chain is built from TRBV4-2 and TRBJ2-5, with a weak D call TRBD2 (5 bases). The CDR3 consists of 16 residues. The V end lost 0 bases, the J end lost 4 bases, and 15 bases lay between the germline ends. Germline V gene sequence: CDR1 LGHNA, CDR2 YNFKEQ.

The V call is TRBV10-3, the J call TRBJ2-1; 9 bases match TRBD2. With 10 bases clipped from V and 6 bases from J, the junction kept 13 bases outside the gene matches. Germline CDR1 is ENHRY and CDR2 is SYGVKD. CDR3 size: 15 residues. The CDR3 is CATRSSGLARNEQFF. As DNA, the CDR3 is TGTGCCACCAGGTCTAGTGGACTAGCGCGCAATGAGCAGTTCTTC.

This clone was recorded once. This chain joins TRBV7-9 and TRBJ2-7; TRBD2 might be the D (5 bases). Germline V gene lookup returns CDR1 SEHNR and CDR2 FQNEAQ (reference sequence). The CDR3 totals 12 residues. V was cut by 3 bases and J by 7 bases, with 10 bases left in between. The CDR3 loop reads CASSLGSLEQYF. CDR3 sequence (DNA): TGTGCCAGCAGCTTGGGGAGCCTGGAGCAGTACTTC.

The V gene is TRBV7-3, the J gene TRBJ1-1; 9 nucleotides match TRBD1. V was clipped by 5 bases and J by 4 bases; unmatched bases: 8. The CDR3 extends over 15 amino acids. The germline gives CDR1 SGHTA, CDR2 FQGTGA. The CDR3 bases are TGTGCCAGCAGCGCAGGAAACAGGGGGCTCACTGAAGCTTTCTTT. It translates to CASSAGNRGLTEAFF.

CDR3 sequence (DNA): TGTGCCAGCAGCTCACGGGTTGGGGAGACCCAGTACTTC. Residues: CASSSRVGETQYF. The chain has TRBV7-6 and TRBJ2-5, with D uncertain. V shed 4 bases and J shed 5 bases, with 11 bases lying between them. Germline values: CDR1 SGHVS, CDR2 FNYEAQ. CDR3 length: 13 residues.

The gene calls are TRBV11-2 and TRBJ2-5, with 9 bases matching TRBD1. Germline trimming cut 2 bases from V and 2 bases from J; bases unmatched to any gene: 6. The CDR3 spans 16 residues. The germline CDR1 and CDR2 sequences are SGHAT and FQNNGV. Here the CDR3 reads CASSLKTGGGQETQYF. The CDR3 DNA reads as TGTGCCAGCAGCTTAAAGACAGGGGGAGGTCAAGAGACCCAGTACTTC.

This clone was counted once. The chain recombines TRBV4-1 with TRBJ2-1; 7 nucleotides agree with TRBD1. V dropped 2 bases and J dropped 4; count of bases not matched to a gene: 5. From germline, CDR1 is MGHRA and CDR2 YSYEKL. The CDR3 totals 15 residues. The CDR3 loop reads CASSQRTGLYNEQFF. CDR3 nucleotide sequence: TGCGCCAGCAGCCAAAGGACAGGCTTGTACAATGAGCAGTTCTTC.

The CDR3 loop is CASSLGGRDGIDTQYF. The CDR3 DNA reads TGCGCCAGCAGCTTGGGCGGGCGGGACGGGATAGATACGCAGTATTTT. The rearrangement uses TRBV5-1 and TRBJ2-3, with a weak D call TRBD2 (6 bases). The V end was cut by 0 bases, the J end by 5 bases, with 16 bases between. Germline V gene data show CDR1 as SGHRS and CDR2 as YFSETQ. The CDR3 sequence is 16 residues long.

The V gene is TRBV29-1, the J gene TRBJ2-1; tentative D call: TRBD2 (7 bases). The V and J ends lost 4 bases and 0 bases respectively, with 13 bases between them. Germline CDR1 and CDR2: SQVTM and ANQGSEA. This CDR3 region has 15 residues. CDR3 nucleotides: TGCAGCGTTGGGGGAGGGGGGGCCTCCTACAATGAGCAGTTCTTC. This translates into CSVGGGGASYNEQFF.

V gene TRBV18 combines with J gene TRBJ1-6; 7 bases align to TRBD1. V lost 2 bases and J lost 9; bases outside the gene matches: 10. The germline V gene encodes CDR1 KGHSH and CDR2 LQKENI. The CDR3 spans 16 residues. The CDR3 sequence: CASSPDRVYTGSPLHF. In DNA form, the CDR3 reads TGTGCCAGCTCACCAGACAGGGTCTATACGGGTTCACCCCTCCACTTT.

In its sample, this clone is medium-sized (0.01 to 0.1%). V gene TRBV4-3 combines with J gene TRBJ2-7, with TRBD1 matching over 9 bases. CDR3 length equals 16 residues. V lost 2 bases to trimming and J lost 5 bases; unmatched junction nucleotides: 10. From germline, CDR1 is LGHNA and CDR2 YSLEER. CDR3 nucleotides: TGCGCCAGCAGCCAAAACCCGGGACAGGGCGGAAACGAGCAGTACTTC. It codes for CASSQNPGQGGNEQYF.

The chain links TRBV5-4 to TRBJ1-1, with 7 bases fitting TRBD1. The CDR3 sequence is 19 residues long. From germline, CDR1 is SGHNT and CDR2 YYREEE (reference sequence). V lost 0 bases and J lost 5; bases outside the gene matches: 19. CDR3 loop: CASSLGGRQGRRGNTEAFF. In nucleotides, the CDR3 is TGTGCCAGCAGCTTGGGGGGACGACAGGGACGGAGGGGGAATACTGAAGCTTTCTTT.

Notes on this clone: The junction does not match germline at one end; this may be a read error. The same CDR3 also results from other DNA sequences found in this sample. This chain connects TRBV7-2 to TRBJ2-5, with 9 bases fitting TRBD2. CDR1 and CDR2 (germline): SGHTA, FQGNSA. CDR3 length: 13 amino acids. The CDR3 is CASSLSGGETQYF. In DNA form, the CDR3 reads TGCGCCAGCAGCTTGAGCGGGGGGGAGACCCAGTACTTC.